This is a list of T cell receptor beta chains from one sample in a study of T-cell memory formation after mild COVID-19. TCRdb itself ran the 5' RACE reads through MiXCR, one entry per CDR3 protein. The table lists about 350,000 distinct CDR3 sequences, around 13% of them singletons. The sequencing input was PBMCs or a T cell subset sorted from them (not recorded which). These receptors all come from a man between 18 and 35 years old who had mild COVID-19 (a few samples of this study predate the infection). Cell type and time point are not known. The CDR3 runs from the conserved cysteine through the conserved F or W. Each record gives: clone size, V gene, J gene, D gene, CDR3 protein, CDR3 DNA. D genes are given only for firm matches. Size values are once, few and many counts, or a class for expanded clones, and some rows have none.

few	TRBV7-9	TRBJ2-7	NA	CASIPGSEQYF	TGTGCCAGCATCCCGGGTAGCGAGCAGTACTTC
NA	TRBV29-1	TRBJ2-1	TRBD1	CSVEGGSGQGLNEQFF	TGCAGCGTTGAAGGGGGGTCGGGACAGGGGCTCAATGAGCAGTTCTTC
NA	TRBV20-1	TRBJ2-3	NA	CSAIISSTDTQYF	TGCAGTGCTATAATCTCTAGCACAGATACGCAGTATTTT
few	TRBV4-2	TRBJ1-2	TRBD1	CASSPAPTGGFYGYTF	TGTGCCAGCAGCCCCGCTCCGACAGGGGGCTTCTATGGCTACACCTTC
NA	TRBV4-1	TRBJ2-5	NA	CASSQGGGHSETQYF	TGCGCCAGCAGCCAAGGGGGGGGACACTCGGAGACCCAGTACTTC
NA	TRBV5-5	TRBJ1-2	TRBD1	CASSLAQGSNAYTF	TGTGCCAGCAGCTTGGCACAGGGGAGCAATGCCTACACCTTC
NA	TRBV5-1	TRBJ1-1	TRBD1	CASSLGTGALNTEAFF	TGCGCCAGCAGCCTAGGGACAGGGGCCCTGAACACTGAAGCTTTCTTT
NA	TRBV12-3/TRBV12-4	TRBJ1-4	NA	CASSSQQGFREKLFF	TGTGCCAGCAGTTCCCAACAGGGATTCCGTGAAAAACTGTTTTTT
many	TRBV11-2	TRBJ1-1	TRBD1	CASSLEGQGTEAFF	TGTGCCAGCAGCTTAGAGGGACAGGGAACTGAAGCTTTCTTT
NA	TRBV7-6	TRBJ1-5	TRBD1	CASSPATGAPYSNQPQHF	TGTGCCAGCAGCCCAGCCACAGGGGCCCCGTATAGCAATCAGCCCCAGCATTTT